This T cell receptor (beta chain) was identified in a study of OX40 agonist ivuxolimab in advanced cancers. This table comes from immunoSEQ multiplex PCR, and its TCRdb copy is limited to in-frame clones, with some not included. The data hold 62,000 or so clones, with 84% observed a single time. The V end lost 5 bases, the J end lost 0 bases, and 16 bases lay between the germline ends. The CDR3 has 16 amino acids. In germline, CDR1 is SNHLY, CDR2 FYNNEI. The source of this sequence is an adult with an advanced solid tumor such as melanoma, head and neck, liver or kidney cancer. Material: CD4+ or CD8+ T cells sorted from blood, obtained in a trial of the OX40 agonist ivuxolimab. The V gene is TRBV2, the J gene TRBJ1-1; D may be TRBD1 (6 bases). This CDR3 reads CASSIDLGGVNTEAFF. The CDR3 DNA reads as TGTGCCAGCAGTATCGACCTTGGGGGCGTGAACACTGAAGCTTTCTTT.